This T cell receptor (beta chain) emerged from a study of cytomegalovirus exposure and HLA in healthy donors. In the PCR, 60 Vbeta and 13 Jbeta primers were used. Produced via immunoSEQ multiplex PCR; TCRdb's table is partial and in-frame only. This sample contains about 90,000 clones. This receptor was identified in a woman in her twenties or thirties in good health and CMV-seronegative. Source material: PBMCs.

The CDR3 bases are TGTGCCAGCAGCCGCCCAGGGGCTTCTGGAAACACCATATATTTT. Residues: CASSRPGASGNTIYF. V is TRBV6-5 and J is TRBJ1-3; a possible D gene is TRBD1 (6 bases). This CDR3 is 15 amino acids long. In germline, CDR1 is MNHEY, CDR2 SVGAGI. The ends were cut back, 6 bases at V and 1 base at J, with 13 bases in the middle.